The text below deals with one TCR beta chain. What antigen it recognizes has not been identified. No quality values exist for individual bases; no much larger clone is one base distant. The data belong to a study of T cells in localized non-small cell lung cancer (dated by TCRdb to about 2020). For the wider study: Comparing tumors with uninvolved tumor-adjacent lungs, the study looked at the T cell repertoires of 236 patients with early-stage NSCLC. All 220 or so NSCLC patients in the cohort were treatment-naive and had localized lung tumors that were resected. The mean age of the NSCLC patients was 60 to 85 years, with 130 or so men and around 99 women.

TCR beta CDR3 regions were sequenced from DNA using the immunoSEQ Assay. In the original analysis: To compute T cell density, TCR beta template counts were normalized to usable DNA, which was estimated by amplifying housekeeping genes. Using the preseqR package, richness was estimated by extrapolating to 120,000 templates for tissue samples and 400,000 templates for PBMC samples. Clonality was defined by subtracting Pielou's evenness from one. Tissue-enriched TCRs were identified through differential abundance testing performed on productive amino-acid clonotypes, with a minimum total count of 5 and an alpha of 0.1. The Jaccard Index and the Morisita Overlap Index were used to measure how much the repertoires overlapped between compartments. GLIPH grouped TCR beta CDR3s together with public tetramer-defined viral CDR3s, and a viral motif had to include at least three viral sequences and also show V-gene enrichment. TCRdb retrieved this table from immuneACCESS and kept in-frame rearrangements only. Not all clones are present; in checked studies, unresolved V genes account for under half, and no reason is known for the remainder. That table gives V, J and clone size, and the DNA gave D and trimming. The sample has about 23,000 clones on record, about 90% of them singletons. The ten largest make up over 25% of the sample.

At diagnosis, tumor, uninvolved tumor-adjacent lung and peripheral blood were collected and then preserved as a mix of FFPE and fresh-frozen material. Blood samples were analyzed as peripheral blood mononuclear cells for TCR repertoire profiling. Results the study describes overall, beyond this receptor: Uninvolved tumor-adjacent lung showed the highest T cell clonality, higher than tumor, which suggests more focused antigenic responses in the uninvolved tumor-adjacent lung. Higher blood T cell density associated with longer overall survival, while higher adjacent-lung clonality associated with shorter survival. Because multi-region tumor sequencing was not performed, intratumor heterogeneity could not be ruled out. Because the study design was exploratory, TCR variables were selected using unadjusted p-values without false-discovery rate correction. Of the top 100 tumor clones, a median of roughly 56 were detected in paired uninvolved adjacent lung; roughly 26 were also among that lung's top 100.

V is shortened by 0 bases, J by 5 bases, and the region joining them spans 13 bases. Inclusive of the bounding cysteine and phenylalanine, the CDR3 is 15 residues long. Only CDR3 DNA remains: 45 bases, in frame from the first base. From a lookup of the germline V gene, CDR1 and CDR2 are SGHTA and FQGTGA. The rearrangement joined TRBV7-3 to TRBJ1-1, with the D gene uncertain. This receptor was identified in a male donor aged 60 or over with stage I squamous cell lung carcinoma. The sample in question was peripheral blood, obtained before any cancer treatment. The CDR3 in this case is CASSLTGGGWTEAFF. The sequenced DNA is TGTGCCAGCAGCTTAACGGGCGGAGGGTGGACTGAAGCTTTCTTT.